This TCR beta chain was identified in a study of T cells in Graves' hyperthyroidism and ophthalmopathy. Whole-study findings and limits: Ophthalmopathy, as predicted by the model, came a median around 7 months after the prediction.

Amplified TCR beta CDR3 regions came from RNA transcripts. HTBI primers were used for first-round RT-PCR of the TCR CDR3. TCRdb reprocessed the multiplex PCR reads via MiXCR and lists one record per CDR3 protein. Altogether under 750,000 distinct CDR3 sequences are present, approximately 19% being singletons, with the ten largest covering approximately 15%. Patients between 18 and 65 years old had hyperthyroidism, newly diagnosed and lasting under 2 months. Any patient presenting with uncontrolled infection, other autoimmune disease, pregnancy or lactation was left out. The PBMCs were sourced from fresh peripheral blood (around 9.3 ml). From germline, CDR1 is SGHNT and CDR2 YYREEE (reference sequence). The CDR3 covers 15 residues. Trimming took 3 bases from V and 1 from J, leaving 12 bases between them. Notes on this clonotype: The antigen is not known.

Material for sequencing was blood. The chain is built from TRBV5-4 and TRBJ2-3; D possibly corresponds to TRBD2 (5 bases). This clonotype was sampled from a woman between 50 and 59 years old with Graves' hyperthyroidism that later progressed to Graves' ophthalmopathy. The DNA of the CDR3 is TGTGCCAGCAGCTCAGTGACCGGGGGCACAGATACGCAGTATTTT. Amino acids: CASSSVTGGTDTQYF.